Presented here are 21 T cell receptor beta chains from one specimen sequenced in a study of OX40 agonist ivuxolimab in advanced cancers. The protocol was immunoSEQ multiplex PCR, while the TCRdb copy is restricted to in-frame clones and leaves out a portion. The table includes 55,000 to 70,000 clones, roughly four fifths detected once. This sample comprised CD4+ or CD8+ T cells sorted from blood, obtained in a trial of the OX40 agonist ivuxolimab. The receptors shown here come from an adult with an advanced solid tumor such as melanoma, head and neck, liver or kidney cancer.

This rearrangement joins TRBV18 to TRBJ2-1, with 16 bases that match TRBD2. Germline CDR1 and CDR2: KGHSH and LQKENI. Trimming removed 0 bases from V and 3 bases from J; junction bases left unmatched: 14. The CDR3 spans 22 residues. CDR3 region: CASSPPQRTGLAGGGIYNEQFF. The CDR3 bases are TGTGCCAGCTCACCACCACAAAGGACGGGACTAGCGGGAGGGGGAATCTACAATGAGCAGTTCTTC.

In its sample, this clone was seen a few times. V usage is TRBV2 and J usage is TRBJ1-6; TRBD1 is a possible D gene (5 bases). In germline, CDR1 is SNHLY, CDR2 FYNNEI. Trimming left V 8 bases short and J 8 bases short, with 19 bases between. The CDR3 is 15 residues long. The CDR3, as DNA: TGTGCCAGCTACGTTAGGGGTAAGAGGGATTCACCCCTCCACTTT. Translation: CASYVRGKRDSPLHF.

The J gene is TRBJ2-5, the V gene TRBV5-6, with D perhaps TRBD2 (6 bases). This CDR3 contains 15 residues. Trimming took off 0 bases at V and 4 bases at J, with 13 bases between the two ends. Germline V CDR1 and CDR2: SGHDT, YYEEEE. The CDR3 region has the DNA TGTGCCAGCAGCTTGGGGGCGGGGTTGGGAGAGACCCAGTACTTC. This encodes CASSLGAGLGETQYF.

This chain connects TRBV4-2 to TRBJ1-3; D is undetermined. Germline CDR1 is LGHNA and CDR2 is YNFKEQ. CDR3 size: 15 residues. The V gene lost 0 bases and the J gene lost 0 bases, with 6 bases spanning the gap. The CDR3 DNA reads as TGTGCCAGCAGCCAAGACTTTATCTCTGGAAACACCATATATTTT. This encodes CASSQDFISGNTIYF.

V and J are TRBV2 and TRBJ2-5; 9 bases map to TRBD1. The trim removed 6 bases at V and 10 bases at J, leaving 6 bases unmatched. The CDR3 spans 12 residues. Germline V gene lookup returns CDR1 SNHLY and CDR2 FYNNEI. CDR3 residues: CASRADRGVQYF. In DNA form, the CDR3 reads TGTGCCAGCAGGGCCGACAGGGGGGTCCAGTACTTC. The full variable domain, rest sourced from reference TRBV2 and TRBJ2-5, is EPEVTQTPSHQVTQMGQEVILRCVPISNHLYFYWYRQILGQKVEFLVSFYNNEISEKSEIFDDQFSVERPDGSNFTLKIRSTKLEDSAMYFCASRADRGVQYFGPGTRLLVL.

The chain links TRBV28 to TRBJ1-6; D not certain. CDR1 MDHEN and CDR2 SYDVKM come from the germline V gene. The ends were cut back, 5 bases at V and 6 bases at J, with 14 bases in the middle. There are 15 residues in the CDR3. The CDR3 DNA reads TGTGCCAGCAGTATACCCGCGGGTTTTAATTCACCCCTCCACTTT. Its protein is CASSIPAGFNSPLHF.

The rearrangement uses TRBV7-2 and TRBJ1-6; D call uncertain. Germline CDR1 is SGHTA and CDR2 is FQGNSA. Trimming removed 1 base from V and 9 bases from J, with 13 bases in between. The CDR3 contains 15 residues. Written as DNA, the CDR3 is TGTGCCAGCAGCTTAGTGTGGGGTGGTTTTTCACCCCTCCACTTT. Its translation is CASSLVWGGFSPLHF.

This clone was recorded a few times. The CDR3: CSARGSSSLTF. CDR3 sequence (DNA): TGCAGTGCTAGAGGTTCCTCAAGCCTGACTTTC. The J gene is TRBJ2-6, the V gene TRBV20-1; D ambiguous. The germline V gene has CDR1 DFQATT and CDR2 SNEGSKA (reference sequence). V dropped 1 base and J dropped 15 bases, with 10 bases sitting between them. CDR3 length: 11 residues.

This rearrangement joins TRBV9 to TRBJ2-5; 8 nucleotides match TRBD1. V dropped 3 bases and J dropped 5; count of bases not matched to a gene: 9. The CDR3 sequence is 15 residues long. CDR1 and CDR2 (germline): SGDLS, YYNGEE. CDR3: CASSAYLGQAETQYF. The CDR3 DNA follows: TGTGCCAGCAGCGCATACCTGGGACAGGCTGAGACCCAGTACTTC.

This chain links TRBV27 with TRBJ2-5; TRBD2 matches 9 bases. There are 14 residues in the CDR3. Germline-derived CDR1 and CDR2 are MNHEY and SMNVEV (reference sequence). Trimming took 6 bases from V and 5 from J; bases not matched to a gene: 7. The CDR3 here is CASRFSGSWETQYF. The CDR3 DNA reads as TGTGCCAGCAGATTTAGCGGGAGCTGGGAGACCCAGTACTTC.

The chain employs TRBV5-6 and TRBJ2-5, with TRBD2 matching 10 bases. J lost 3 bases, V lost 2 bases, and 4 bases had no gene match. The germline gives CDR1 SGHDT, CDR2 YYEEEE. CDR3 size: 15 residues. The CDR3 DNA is TGTGCCAGCAGCTTAATAGGACTAGCGGAAGAGACCCAGTACTTC. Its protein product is CASSLIGLAEETQYF.

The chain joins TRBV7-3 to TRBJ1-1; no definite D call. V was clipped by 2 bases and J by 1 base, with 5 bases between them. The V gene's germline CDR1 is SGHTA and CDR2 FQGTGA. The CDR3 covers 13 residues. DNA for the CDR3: TGTGCCAGCAGCTTACGACAGAACACTGAAGCTTTCTTT. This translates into CASSLRQNTEAFF.

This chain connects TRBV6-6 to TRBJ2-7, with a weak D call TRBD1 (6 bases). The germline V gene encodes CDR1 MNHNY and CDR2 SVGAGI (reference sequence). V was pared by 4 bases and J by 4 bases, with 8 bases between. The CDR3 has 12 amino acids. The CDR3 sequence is CASSLGQYEQYF. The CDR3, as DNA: TGTGCCAGCAGTTTAGGACAGTACGAGCAGTACTTC.

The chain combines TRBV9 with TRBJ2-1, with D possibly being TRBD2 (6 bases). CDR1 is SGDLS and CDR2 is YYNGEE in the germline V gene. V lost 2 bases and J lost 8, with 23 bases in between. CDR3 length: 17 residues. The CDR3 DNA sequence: TGTGCCAGCAGCGTCGCCGGGAGACATAGGGGTAACCATGAGCAGTTCTTC. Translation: CASSVAGRHRGNHEQFF.

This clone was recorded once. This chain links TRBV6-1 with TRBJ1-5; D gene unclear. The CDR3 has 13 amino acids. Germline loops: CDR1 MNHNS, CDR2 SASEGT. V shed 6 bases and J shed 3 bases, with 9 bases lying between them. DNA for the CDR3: TGTGCCAGCAGCCAAGAGAACAATCAGCCCCAGCATTTT. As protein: CASSQENNQPQHF.

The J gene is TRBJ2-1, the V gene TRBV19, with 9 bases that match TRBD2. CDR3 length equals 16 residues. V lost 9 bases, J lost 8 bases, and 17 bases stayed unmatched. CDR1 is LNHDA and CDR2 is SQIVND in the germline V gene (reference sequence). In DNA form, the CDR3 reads TGTGCCAGCCGATGGGGTCCCGGACTAGCGAGCGATGAGCAGTTCTTC. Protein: CASRWGPGLASDEQFF.

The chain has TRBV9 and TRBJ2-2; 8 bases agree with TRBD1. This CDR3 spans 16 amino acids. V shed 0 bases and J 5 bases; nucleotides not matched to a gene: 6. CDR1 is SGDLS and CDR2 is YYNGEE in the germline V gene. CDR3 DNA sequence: TGTGCCAGCAGCGTAGGGCAGGGGGCGGTAACCGGGGAGCTGTTTTTT. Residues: CASSVGQGAVTGELFF.

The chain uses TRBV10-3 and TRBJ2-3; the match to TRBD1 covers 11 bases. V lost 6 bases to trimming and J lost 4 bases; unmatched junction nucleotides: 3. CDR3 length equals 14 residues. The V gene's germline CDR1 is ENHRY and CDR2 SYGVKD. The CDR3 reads CAIRPGQGADTQYF. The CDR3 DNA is TGTGCCATCAGGCCGGGACAGGGGGCAGATACGCAGTATTTT.

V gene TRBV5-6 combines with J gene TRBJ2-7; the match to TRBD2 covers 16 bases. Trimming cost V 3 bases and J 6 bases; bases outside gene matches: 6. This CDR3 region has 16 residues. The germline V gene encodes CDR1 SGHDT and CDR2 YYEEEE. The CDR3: CASSSPGLAGGREQYF. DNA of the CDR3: TGTGCCAGCAGCTCGCCGGGACTAGCGGGGGGGCGCGAGCAGTACTTC.

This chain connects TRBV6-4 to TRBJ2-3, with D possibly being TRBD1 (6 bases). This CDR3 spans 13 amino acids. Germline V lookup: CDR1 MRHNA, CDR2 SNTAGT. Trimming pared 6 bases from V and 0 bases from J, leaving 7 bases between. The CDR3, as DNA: TGTGCCAGCAGGGACAGTAGCACAGATACGCAGTATTTT. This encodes CASRDSSTDTQYF.

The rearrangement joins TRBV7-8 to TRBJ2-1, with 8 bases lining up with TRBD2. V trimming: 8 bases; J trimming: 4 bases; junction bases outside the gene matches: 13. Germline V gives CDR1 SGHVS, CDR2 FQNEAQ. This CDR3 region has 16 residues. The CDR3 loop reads CASRRGLGGRYNEQFF. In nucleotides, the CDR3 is TGTGCCAGCCGGAGGGGACTGGGCGGGAGGTACAATGAGCAGTTCTTC. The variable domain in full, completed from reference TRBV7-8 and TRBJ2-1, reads GAGVSQSPRYKVAKRGQDVALRCDPISGHVSLFWYQQALGQGPEFLTYFQNEAQLDKSGLPSDRFFAERPEGSVSTLKIQRTQQEDSAVYLCASRRGLGGRYNEQFFGPGTRLTVL.